The 12 T cell receptor beta chains below were found in one sample sequenced in a study of T-cell reconstitution after alpha-beta-depleted transplantation in children. Unique molecular identifiers were incorporated during preparation of the TCRbeta library. TCRdb called the PCR reads again in MiXCR, with one record for every CDR3 protein. The table lists hundreds of thousands of distinct CDR3 sequences, 10% to 15% of them singletons. Sequencing was performed on PBMCs, taken before TCRalphabeta/CD19-depleted stem cell transplant. The receptors were gathered from a girl aged 2-9 years with congenital amegakaryocytic thrombocytopenia, due to receive a stem cell transplant.

CDR3 sequence (DNA): TGCGCCAGCAGCTTAAGGACAGGCGGGAACACCGGGGAGCTGTTTTTT. Encoded protein: CASSLRTGGNTGELFF. The rearrangement joins TRBV5-1 to TRBJ2-2; 7 bases agree with TRBD1. The CDR3 consists of 16 residues. V was clipped by 2 bases and J by 1 base; unmatched bases: 5. Germline V gene sequence: CDR1 SGHRS, CDR2 YFSETQ.

This clonotype was counted only a few times. The chain combines TRBV7-9 with TRBJ1-4, with TRBD1 as a possible D gene (6 bases). The CDR3 contains 14 residues. Trimming cost V 3 bases and J 7 bases, with 12 bases left between them. Germline assignment: CDR1 SEHNR and CDR2 FQNEAQ (reference sequence). The CDR3 sequence is CASSFGQPGEKLFF. The DNA for the CDR3 is TGTGCCAGCAGCTTCGGACAGCCAGGTGAAAAACTGTTTTTT.

This clonotype appeared a few times. J is TRBJ1-5 and V is TRBV5-6; 7 bases align to TRBD1. Germline trimming cut 2 bases from V and 4 bases from J; bases unmatched to any gene: 6. Germline values: CDR1 SGHDT, CDR2 YYEEEE. The length of the CDR3 is 15 residues. The CDR3 DNA is TGTGCCAGCAGCTTTCAAGACAGGGTGAATCAGCCCCAGCATTTT. Amino acids: CASSFQDRVNQPQHF.

This clonotype came up a few times. The chain employs TRBV10-2 and TRBJ2-1; D perhaps matches TRBD2 (6 bases). Trimming shortened V by 6 bases and J by 4 bases, and 16 bases separated the two germline ends. Germline V gene data show CDR1 as WSHSY and CDR2 as SAAADI. This CDR3 is 15 amino acids long. The CDR3 DNA follows: TGCGCCAGCAGAGTTCTGGCGGGAACTTACAATGAGCAGTTCTTC. It encodes CASRVLAGTYNEQFF.

The sample holds a few counts of this clonotype. The rearrangement uses TRBV7-9 and TRBJ2-7, with TRBD2 matching over 7 bases. Looked up from germline, CDR1 is SEHNR and CDR2 is FQNEAQ (reference sequence). The CDR3 loop spans 15 amino acids. J was trimmed by 5 bases and V by 3 bases; bases with no gene match: 10. CDR3 in amino acids: CASSFSGMLTDEQYF. For the CDR3, the DNA is TGTGCCAGCAGCTTCAGCGGGATGTTAACCGACGAGCAGTACTTC.

This clonotype has at least ten counts. The chain employs TRBV12-3 or TRBV12-4 and TRBJ2-2; D unresolved. The CDR3 is 12 residues long. The V gene lost 7 bases and the J gene lost 6 bases, with 9 bases spanning the gap. CDR3 bases: TGTGCCAGCAAACGGGTGTCCGGGGAGCTGTTTTTT. Protein sequence: CASKRVSGELFF.

This clonotype was seen at least ten times. V gene TRBV16 combines with J gene TRBJ2-6; D is possibly TRBD2 (5 bases). The germline gives CDR1 KGHSY, CDR2 FQNENV. This CDR3 comprises 15 residues. With 8 bases removed from V and 0 bases from J, the gap between germline ends came to 11 bases. CDR3 coding DNA: TGTGCCAGCGGTCGAGGGCTCTCTGGGGCCAACGTCCTGACTTTC. It is translated as CASGRGLSGANVLTF. The whole variable domain, filled in from reference TRBV16 and TRBJ2-6, reads GEEVAQTPKHLVRGEGQKAKLYCAPIKGHSYVFWYQQVLKNEFKFLISFQNENVFDETGMPKERFSAKCLPNSPCSLEIQATKLEDSAVYFCASGRGLSGANVLTFGAGSRLTVL.

This clonotype appeared many times. The rearrangement uses TRBV29-1 and TRBJ2-3; either TRBD1 or TRBD2 may supply D (5 bases each). Between the trimmed V and J ends, which lost 5 bases and 4 bases, there was a span of 22 bases. This CDR3 has 16 residues. Germline V gives CDR1 SQVTM, CDR2 ANQGSEA. This CDR3 reads CSVTGRASLGSDTQYF. The CDR3 nucleotides are TGCAGCGTTACGGGGCGAGCGTCTCTGGGGTCAGATACGCAGTATTTT.

This clonotype has more than one count but fewer than ten. J is TRBJ2-1 and V is TRBV4-1, with D unclear. This CDR3 has 15 residues. Germline V lookup: CDR1 MGHRA, CDR2 YSYEKL. Trimming took 3 bases from V and 5 from J, leaving 14 bases between them. The CDR3 DNA reads TGCGCCAGCAGCCATGAAAGGACCACCCACAATGAGCAGTTCTTC. Translated: CASSHERTTHNEQFF.

The chain carries TRBV7-9 and TRBJ2-7, with D perhaps matching TRBD1 (5 bases). The CDR3 contains 16 residues. Germline V gene sequence: CDR1 SEHNR, CDR2 FQNEAQ (reference sequence). Trimming took 5 bases from V and 3 from J, leaving 20 bases between them. The DNA for the CDR3 is TGTGCCAGCAGCGTAGTGAGCAGGGCGGACCGCTACGAGCAGTACTTC. The encoded protein is CASSVVSRADRYEQYF.

This clonotype came up many times. The chain combines TRBV5-1 with TRBJ2-1, with D uncertain. Germline CDR1 reads SGHRS; CDR2 reads YFSETQ. V was trimmed by 4 bases and J by 2 bases, leaving 7 bases between them. The CDR3 length is 13 residues. CDR3 DNA sequence: TGCGCCAGCAGCCCGGACCCCTACAATGAGCAGTTCTTC. Protein: CASSPDPYNEQFF.

V gene TRBV9 combines with J gene TRBJ2-1; the match to TRBD2 covers 8 bases. Germline CDR1 reads SGDLS; CDR2 reads YYNGEE. The CDR3 has 17 amino acids. The V and J ends lost 2 bases and 2 bases, in that order; junction bases with no gene match: 9. The CDR3: CASSVREEIGPYNEQFF. In nucleotides, the CDR3 is TGTGCCAGCAGCGTGCGGGAGGAGATCGGCCCCTACAATGAGCAGTTCTTC. Drawing the rest from reference TRBV9 and TRBJ2-1, the complete variable domain is DSGVTQTPKHLITATGQRVTLRCSPRSGDLSVYWYQQSLDQGLQFLIQYYNGEERAKGNILERFSAQQFPDLHSELNLSSLELGDSALYFCASSVREEIGPYNEQFFGPGTRLTVL.